The sequence of this TCR beta chain was determined in a study of cytomegalovirus exposure and HLA in healthy donors (dated by TCRdb to 2017 to 2019). Context from the whole study: An earlier analysis of approximately 590 of the donors reported about 250 Gb of sequence data and around 110 million unique TCR beta sequences from 150 million to 200 million T cells. An early release covering approximately 600 HLA-typed donors comprised about 300 gigabases of sequencing data and 85 million to 100 million unique TCR sequences. Of the 350 to 450 genotyped donors, 65% to 90% were placed in the genetic ancestry cluster associated with self-reported Caucasian donors. The study aimed to test whether signatures of past pathogen exposure could be identified by cataloging public T cell receptors. The T cell repertoires of some 700 subjects were profiled by immunosequencing and related to cytomegalovirus serostatus. A separate validation cohort of 100 to 150 different subjects was used in addition to the 666-subject first cohort. High-throughput TCR immunosequencing, statistical association of individual TCRs with disease status, and machine learning were combined to predict cytomegalovirus infection status. A later analysis re-examined previously published TCR beta repertoires from about 670 donors and added high-resolution HLA genotyping to investigate patterns of TCR occurrence. Rather than drawing on any new phenotypic data, the later analysis identified candidate immune exposures from TCR beta sequences and the way those sequences occurred across donors. An earlier analysis of roughly 600 of the donors used high-throughput TCR beta sequencing to judge whether each TCR beta V gene segment behaved as functional or pseudogenic. Alongside the repertoire data, information on donor age, sex, ethnicity and CMV serostatus was compiled. A later genetic analysis took genome-wide SNP genotypes for 398 of the 666 donors and used that subset as a discovery cohort. Every repertoire in the discovery cohort had been generated on one and the same sequencing platform. HLA typing included class I and class II loci at four-digit resolution. Typing coverage differed by locus: A, B, C, DRB1 and DQB1 were typed in roughly 629-630 donors, DQA1 in about 550, DPA1 in some 610, and DPB1 in 450 to 490. Because of strong linkage in the cohort, four or five DR-DQ haplotypes were treated as single units for association and clustering. Across about 370 genotyped donors of the cohort, an average of about 240,000 unique TCR beta nucleotide sequences per donor were sequenced, and approximately 17% of those sequences were non-productive.

Broad study findings and their caveats: An association between a missense DCLRE1C variant and V-gene and J-gene trimming of TCR beta chains was found in a later genetic analysis and replicated in an independent cohort. Linkage disequilibrium might explain the correlated functional status among segregating V segments, but an unknown experimental factor could not be ruled out. In both the original and validation cohorts, the classifier was reported to diagnose cytomegalovirus status with high specificity and sensitivity. A further reported finding was that TCR beta sequences accurately predicted the HLA-A and HLA-B alleles for most subjects in the first cohort. The study listed 150 to 200 TCR beta chains as associated with cytomegalovirus. In a later analysis, most CMV-associated TCR beta chains were found to appear HLA-restricted, with HLA associations seemingly driven largely by CMV exposure. According to a later analysis, TCR association rates differed among HLA loci, with DRB1 alleles showing the most associated TCRs and HLA-C alleles showing the fewest. The authors suggested that the approach could potentially be generalized to other disease states and immunological phenotypes. Because some donors lacked HLA typing at each locus, the association tests relied only on the typed subset. In vitro tests confirmed that three of the cytomegalovirus-associated TCR beta chains recognize cytomegalovirus antigens. In this cohort, only TCR beta chains were sequenced, and detectable features were limited by the absence of alpha or paired-chain data. A later analysis associated about 17,000 TCR beta sequences with specific HLA alleles at a false discovery rate of 0.05. In a later analysis, HLA-associated TCR beta chains were found to be more clonally expanded and to have lower generation probabilities than equally common non-associated chains. Sequencing depth was assumed to be roughly uniform across donors in the presence/absence analyses, though that assumption may not hold. The sequencing pipeline was judged likely to have produced a cluster of highly shared sequence variants as a technical artifact. Most TCR sequences were observed very rarely across donors, whereas some public TCRs were present in many individuals. An earlier analysis of approximately 530 of the donors showed that most TCR beta V segments appeared in productive rearrangements either about 87% or about 30% of the time, which broadly matched IMGT annotations. The 87-base-pair reads could not distinguish some IMGT-functional V segments, including TRBV6-2 and TRBV6-3, so those segments were excluded. Assigning TCR associations to individual alleles was difficult when HLA alleles, especially DR and DQ, strongly co-occurred. Over 15 rarely observed V segments, including chromosome 9 orphons, were excluded from the earlier analysis of several hundred of the donors because counts were too low. According to a later genetic analysis, donors in an Asian-associated ancestry cluster had fewer N-insertions in productive TCRs than the roughly 660-donor mean. Immune exposure information for the cohort was limited to CMV serostatus. A later analysis reported that several top co-occurrence clusters appeared linked to parvovirus B19, influenza, CMV and Epstein-Barr virus.

Details on this clone: Its antigen remains unidentified. No much larger clone is present one base from it, and per-base qualities are unavailable.

The library came from the immunoSEQ multiplex PCR assay. For the multiplex PCR, a mixture combining 60 forward primers for TCR Vbeta segments and 13 reverse primers for TCR Jbeta segments was used. The CDR3 region of rearranged TCR beta genes was amplified from genomic DNA with a multiplex PCR assay. The Illumina HiSeq System was used to sequence the amplified TCR beta libraries as 87-base-pair reads. The authors' pipeline ran thus. Across the 700 or so repertoires, a later analysis counted tens of millions of unique TCR beta chains, roughly 11 million of which were shared by at least two donors. Raw reads were error-corrected and collapsed into unique sequences by a nearest-neighbor algorithm in which closely related sequences were merged to remove PCR and sequencing errors. To assign V, D and J gene segments, CDR3 sequences were aligned to IMGT reference sequences. For a sequence to be retained, a match of at least six nucleotides to both a V gene segment and a J gene segment was required. Rearrangements were classified as productive when the CDR3 lacked stop codons and remained in frame with V and J, and all other rearrangements were classified as non-productive. Following IMGT convention, CDR3 was defined as the stretch from the second conserved V-encoded cysteine up to the conserved J-encoded phenylalanine. Sequences without an unambiguous match to a single V gene segment were excluded from the earlier analysis of 450 to 650 of the donors. An earlier analysis of roughly 590 of the donors called V segments functional above 56.7% productive rearrangements and segregating when the between-donor standard deviation exceeded 5%. A statistical classification framework was developed to diagnose cytomegalovirus status using the catalog of TCR beta chain sequences. V and J gene assignment, in a later analysis, came from comparing TCR nucleotide sequences with IMGT/GENE-DB human TR gene sequences. Using the TCRdist pipeline, a later analysis assigned CDR3 sequences along with most-parsimonious VDJ recombination scenarios. In a later analysis, each TCR beta chain was defined by its CDR3 amino acid sequence together with its V-gene family, and reads lacking a unique V-gene family were excluded. In a later analysis, nearly 600 highly shared, low-generation-probability nucleotide sequences were removed to address suspected cross-contamination and a sequencing artifact. In a later analysis, a clonal expansion index for each public chain was calculated from normalized within-repertoire ranks of inferred template counts. A later analysis computed generation probabilities with a VDJ recombination model fitted to out-of-frame rearrangements, and checked the results against IGoR. Hypergeometric tests were used in a later analysis to score TCR-TCR, TCR-HLA and TCR-CMV co-occurrence, with a repertoire-size bias correction applied to the TCR pairs. To estimate false discovery rates, a later analysis permuted the HLA or CMV assignments 20 times. In a later analysis, co-occurring TCRs were grouped with DBSCAN, and TCRdist sequence similarity was added when clustering was performed within HLA-allele-positive subsets. Repertoires with fewer than 30,000 or more than 120,000 public chains were left out of co-occurrence clustering, as were five repertoires with anomalous nucleotide sharing. TCRdb took over this immuneACCESS table, retaining in-frame rearrangements with V and J assigned. Such tables are incomplete; in checked studies, under half of the missing clones stem from an unresolved V gene, and the remainder is unexplained. For V, J and clone size, that table is used; D and trimming come from the DNA. The sample profile shows fewer than 65,000 clones; roughly 67% of them were found once. The ten largest clones capture roughly 5.9% of the sample.

The cohort comprised under 700 healthy bone marrow donors. Cohort members were all nominally healthy when sampled, although unrecorded immune exposures were likely present. The donor was CMV seronegative and belonged to the group of under 400 seronegative cohort members. Each donor provided a peripheral blood sample, and peripheral blood mononuclear cells were used for TCR beta sequencing. The Qiagen DNeasy Blood Extraction Kit was used to extract genomic DNA from the blood cell samples. CDR3 length: 14 amino acids, cysteine to phenylalanine. CDR3 DNA only is kept here, 42 bases in frame from base 1. The germline V gene sets CDR1 to MNHEY and CDR2 to SVGAGI. V loses 5 bases at its end and J loses 5 bases; junction bases beyond the gene matches: 4.

This sequence uses TRBV6-5 and TRBJ2-4, and 9 bases in between align with TRBD1. The material sequenced was PBMCs. This sequence originates from a man in his forties or fifties in good health and CMV-seronegative. The CDR3 protein is CASSQQGAQNIQYF. In nucleotides, the sequence is TGTGCCAGCAGTCAACAGGGGGCCCAAAACATTCAGTACTTC.